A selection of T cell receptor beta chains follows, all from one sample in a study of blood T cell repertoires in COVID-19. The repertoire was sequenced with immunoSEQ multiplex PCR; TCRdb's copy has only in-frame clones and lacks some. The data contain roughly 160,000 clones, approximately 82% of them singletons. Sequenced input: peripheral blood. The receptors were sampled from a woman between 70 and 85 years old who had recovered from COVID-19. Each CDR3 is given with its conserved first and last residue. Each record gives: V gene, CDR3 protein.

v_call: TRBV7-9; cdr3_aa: CASSQQGVAKNIQYF
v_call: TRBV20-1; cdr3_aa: CSASLGGLADITGELFF
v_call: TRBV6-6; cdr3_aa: CASRGNTEAFF
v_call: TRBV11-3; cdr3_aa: CASSPGTGLNEQFF
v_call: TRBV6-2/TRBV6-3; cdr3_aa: CASSGGLVTDTQYF
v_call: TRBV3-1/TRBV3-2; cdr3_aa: CASSQAGEGSTDTQYF
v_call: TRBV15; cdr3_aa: CATSREARTSGTDTQYF
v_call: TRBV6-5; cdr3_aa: CASSSPPGTKGREQYF
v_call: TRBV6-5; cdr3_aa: CASSPGGGYGYTF
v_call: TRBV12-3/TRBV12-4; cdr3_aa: CASSSGNYGYTF
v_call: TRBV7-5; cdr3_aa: CARSSRGPEAFF
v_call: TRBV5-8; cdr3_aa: CASISLGIQGTGHQPQHF
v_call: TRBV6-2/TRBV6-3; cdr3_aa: CASSYPVPGLAGITYEQYF
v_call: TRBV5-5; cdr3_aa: CASSARTGRLNEKLFF
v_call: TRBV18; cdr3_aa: CASSPQDGLVNTEAFF
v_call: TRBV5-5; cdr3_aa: CASSRTGSSYNEQFF
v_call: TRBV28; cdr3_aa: CASSSGQFYGYTF
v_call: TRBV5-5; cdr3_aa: CASSRGQGETQYF
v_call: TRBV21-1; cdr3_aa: CASSKVGGSREQYF
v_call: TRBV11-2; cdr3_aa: CASSLERTVYQGEQFF
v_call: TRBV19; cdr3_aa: CASSILAGGGETQYF
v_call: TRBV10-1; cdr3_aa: CASSEEGARDTQYF
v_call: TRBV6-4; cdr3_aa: CASRTGTGGGGYTF
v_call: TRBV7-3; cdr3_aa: CASSLAGTSGKETQYF
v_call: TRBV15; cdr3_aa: CATSRGLGTGENEQFF
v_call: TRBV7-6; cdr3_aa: CASSFLGGPPFETQYF
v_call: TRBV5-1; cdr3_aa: CASSPTGQATGMNTEAFF
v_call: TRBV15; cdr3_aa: CATSQLRGYGYTF
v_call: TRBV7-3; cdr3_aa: CASSFRAGGTVDTQYF
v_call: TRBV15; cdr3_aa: CATQGQPNTEAFF
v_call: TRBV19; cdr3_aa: CASSIRRSTGELFF
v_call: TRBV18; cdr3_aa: CASSPDGSEVQFF
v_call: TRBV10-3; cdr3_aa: CAIQGTAKSPLHF
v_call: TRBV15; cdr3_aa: CATSPLNPQGAYEQYF
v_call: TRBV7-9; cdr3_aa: CASSPDRGHEAFF
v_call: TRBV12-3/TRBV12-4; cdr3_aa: CASSYQGEDTQYF
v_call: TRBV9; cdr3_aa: CASSPRTSGNTGELFF
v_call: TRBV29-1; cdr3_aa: CSAGGRGLRDIQYF
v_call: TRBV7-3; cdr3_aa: CASSLGGNTQYF
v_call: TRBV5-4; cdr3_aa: CASRNGLAASYEQYF
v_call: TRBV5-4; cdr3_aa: CASSSIDRVLWEQFF
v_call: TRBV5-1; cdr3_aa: CASSLVGTSGSGETQYF
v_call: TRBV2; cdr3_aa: CASRRDNNEQFF
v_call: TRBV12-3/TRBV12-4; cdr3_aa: CASSLQGEAFF
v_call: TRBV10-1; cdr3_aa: CASTSTGSGELFF
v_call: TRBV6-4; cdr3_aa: CAGTADSYEQYF
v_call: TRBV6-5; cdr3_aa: CASKGQFEQYF
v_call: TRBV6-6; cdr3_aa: CASWLAGGYEQFF
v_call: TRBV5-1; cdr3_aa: CASSPDRLNNEQFF
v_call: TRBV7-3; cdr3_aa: CASSPEGGGAGNEQFF
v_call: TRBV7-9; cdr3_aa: CASSPRAGDTEAFF
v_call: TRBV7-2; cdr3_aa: CASSPLRDYYEQYF
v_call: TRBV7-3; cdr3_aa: CAPGTSWETQYF
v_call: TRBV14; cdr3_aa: CASSQDRLGETQYF
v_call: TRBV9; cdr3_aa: CASSAGQPTNYGYTF